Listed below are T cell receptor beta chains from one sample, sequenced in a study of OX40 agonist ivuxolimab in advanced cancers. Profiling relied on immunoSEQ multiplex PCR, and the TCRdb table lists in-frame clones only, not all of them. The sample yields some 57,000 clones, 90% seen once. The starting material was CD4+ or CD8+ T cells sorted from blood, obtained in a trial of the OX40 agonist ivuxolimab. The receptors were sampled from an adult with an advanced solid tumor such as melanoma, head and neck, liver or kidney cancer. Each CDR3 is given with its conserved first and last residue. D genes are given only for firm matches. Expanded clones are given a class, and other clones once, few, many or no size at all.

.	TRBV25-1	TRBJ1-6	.	CASRDGGNSPLHF	TGTGCCAGTCGGGACGGTGGGAATTCACCCCTCCACTTT
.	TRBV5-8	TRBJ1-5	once	CASSFDSNQPQHF	TGTGCCAGCAGCTTCGACAGCAATCAGCCCCAGCATTTT
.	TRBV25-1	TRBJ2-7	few	CASSVTSSYEQYF	TGTGCCAGCAGTGTAACTAGTTCCTACGAGCAGTACTTC
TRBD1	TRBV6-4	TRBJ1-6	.	CASSPGTDYNSPLHF	TGTGCCAGCAGCCCCGGGACAGACTATAATTCACCCCTCCACTTT
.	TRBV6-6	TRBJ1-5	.	CANAEWSNQPQHF	TGTGCCAACGCGGAGTGGAGCAATCAGCCCCAGCATTTT
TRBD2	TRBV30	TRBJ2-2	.	CAWSFLPGLAGFTGELFF	TGTGCCTGGAGTTTCCTACCGGGACTAGCGGGATTCACCGGGGAGCTGTTTTTT
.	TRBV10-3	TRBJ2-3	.	CAISESTGRDTQYF	TGTGCCATCAGTGAGTCGACAGGCCGAGATACGCAGTATTTT
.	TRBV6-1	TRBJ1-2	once	CASSAMGQGGDYGYTF	TGTGCCAGCAGTGCTATGGGGCAGGGAGGGGACTATGGCTACACCTTC
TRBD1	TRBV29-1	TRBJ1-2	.	CSVKGGTADGYTF	TGCAGCGTCAAGGGAGGGACAGCCGATGGCTACACCTTC
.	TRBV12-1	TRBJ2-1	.	CASSFPGLATFYNEQFF	TGTGCCAGCAGCTTTCCCGGACTAGCGACGTTCTACAATGAGCAGTTCTTC
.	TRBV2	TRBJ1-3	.	CASSRGFGGNTIYF	TGTGCCAGCAGTAGGGGGTTCGGTGGAAACACCATATATTTT
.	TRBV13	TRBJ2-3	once	CASSLSQGGTDTQYF	TGTGCCAGCAGCTTAAGTCAGGGCGGCACAGATACGCAGTATTTT
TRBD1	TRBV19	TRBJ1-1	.	CASSIRGADTEAFF	TGTGCCAGTAGTATCAGGGGGGCGGACACTGAAGCTTTCTTT
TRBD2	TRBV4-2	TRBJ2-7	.	CASSQDLAGSYEQYF	TGTGCCAGCAGCCAAGATCTAGCGGGCTCCTACGAGCAGTACTTC
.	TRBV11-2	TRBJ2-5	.	CASSLGGYQETQYF	TGTGCCAGCAGCTTAGGGGGTTACCAAGAGACCCAGTACTTC
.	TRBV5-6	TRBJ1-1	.	CASSLVPSRDTEAFF	TGTGCCAGCAGCTTGGTGCCATCGAGAGATACTGAAGCTTTCTTT
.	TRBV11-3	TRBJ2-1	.	CASSTALNEQFF	TGTGCCAGCAGTACCGCCCTCAATGAGCAGTTCTTC
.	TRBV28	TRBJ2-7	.	CASSSPYSGSYEQYF	TGTGCCAGCAGTTCCCCCTATAGCGGATCATACGAGCAGTACTTC
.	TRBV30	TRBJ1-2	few	CAWGRGYGYTF	TGTGCCTGGGGGAGAGGCTATGGCTACACCTTC
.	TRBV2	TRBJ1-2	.	CASSPGHRREGYTF	TGTGCCAGCAGCCCGGGACACCGTAGGGAGGGCTACACCTTC
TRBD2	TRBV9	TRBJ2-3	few	CASSVDGRIDTQYF	TGTGCCAGCAGCGTAGACGGGAGGATTGATACGCAGTATTTT
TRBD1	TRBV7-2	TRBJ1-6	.	CASSKGQTGINSPLHF	TGTGCCAGCAGCAAGGGGCAGACAGGGATTAATTCACCCCTCCACTTT
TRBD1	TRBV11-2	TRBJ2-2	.	CASSSLRGTGGDTGELFF	TGTGCCAGCAGCTCACTTCGTGGGACAGGGGGCGACACCGGGGAGCTGTTTTTT